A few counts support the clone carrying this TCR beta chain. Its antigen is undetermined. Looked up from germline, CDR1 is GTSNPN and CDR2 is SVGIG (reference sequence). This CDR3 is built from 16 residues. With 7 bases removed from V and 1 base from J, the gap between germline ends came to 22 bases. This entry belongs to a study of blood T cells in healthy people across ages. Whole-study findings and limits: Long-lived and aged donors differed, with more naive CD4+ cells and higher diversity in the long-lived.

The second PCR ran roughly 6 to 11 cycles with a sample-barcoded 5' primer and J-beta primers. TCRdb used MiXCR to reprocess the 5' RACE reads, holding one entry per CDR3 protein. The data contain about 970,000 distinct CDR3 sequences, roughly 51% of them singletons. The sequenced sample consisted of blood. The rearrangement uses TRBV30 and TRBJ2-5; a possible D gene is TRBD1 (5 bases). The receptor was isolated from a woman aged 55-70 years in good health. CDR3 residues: CASTGWARLGQETQYF. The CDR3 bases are TGTGCCTCCACAGGCTGGGCTCGCCTGGGCCAAGAGACCCAGTACTTC.